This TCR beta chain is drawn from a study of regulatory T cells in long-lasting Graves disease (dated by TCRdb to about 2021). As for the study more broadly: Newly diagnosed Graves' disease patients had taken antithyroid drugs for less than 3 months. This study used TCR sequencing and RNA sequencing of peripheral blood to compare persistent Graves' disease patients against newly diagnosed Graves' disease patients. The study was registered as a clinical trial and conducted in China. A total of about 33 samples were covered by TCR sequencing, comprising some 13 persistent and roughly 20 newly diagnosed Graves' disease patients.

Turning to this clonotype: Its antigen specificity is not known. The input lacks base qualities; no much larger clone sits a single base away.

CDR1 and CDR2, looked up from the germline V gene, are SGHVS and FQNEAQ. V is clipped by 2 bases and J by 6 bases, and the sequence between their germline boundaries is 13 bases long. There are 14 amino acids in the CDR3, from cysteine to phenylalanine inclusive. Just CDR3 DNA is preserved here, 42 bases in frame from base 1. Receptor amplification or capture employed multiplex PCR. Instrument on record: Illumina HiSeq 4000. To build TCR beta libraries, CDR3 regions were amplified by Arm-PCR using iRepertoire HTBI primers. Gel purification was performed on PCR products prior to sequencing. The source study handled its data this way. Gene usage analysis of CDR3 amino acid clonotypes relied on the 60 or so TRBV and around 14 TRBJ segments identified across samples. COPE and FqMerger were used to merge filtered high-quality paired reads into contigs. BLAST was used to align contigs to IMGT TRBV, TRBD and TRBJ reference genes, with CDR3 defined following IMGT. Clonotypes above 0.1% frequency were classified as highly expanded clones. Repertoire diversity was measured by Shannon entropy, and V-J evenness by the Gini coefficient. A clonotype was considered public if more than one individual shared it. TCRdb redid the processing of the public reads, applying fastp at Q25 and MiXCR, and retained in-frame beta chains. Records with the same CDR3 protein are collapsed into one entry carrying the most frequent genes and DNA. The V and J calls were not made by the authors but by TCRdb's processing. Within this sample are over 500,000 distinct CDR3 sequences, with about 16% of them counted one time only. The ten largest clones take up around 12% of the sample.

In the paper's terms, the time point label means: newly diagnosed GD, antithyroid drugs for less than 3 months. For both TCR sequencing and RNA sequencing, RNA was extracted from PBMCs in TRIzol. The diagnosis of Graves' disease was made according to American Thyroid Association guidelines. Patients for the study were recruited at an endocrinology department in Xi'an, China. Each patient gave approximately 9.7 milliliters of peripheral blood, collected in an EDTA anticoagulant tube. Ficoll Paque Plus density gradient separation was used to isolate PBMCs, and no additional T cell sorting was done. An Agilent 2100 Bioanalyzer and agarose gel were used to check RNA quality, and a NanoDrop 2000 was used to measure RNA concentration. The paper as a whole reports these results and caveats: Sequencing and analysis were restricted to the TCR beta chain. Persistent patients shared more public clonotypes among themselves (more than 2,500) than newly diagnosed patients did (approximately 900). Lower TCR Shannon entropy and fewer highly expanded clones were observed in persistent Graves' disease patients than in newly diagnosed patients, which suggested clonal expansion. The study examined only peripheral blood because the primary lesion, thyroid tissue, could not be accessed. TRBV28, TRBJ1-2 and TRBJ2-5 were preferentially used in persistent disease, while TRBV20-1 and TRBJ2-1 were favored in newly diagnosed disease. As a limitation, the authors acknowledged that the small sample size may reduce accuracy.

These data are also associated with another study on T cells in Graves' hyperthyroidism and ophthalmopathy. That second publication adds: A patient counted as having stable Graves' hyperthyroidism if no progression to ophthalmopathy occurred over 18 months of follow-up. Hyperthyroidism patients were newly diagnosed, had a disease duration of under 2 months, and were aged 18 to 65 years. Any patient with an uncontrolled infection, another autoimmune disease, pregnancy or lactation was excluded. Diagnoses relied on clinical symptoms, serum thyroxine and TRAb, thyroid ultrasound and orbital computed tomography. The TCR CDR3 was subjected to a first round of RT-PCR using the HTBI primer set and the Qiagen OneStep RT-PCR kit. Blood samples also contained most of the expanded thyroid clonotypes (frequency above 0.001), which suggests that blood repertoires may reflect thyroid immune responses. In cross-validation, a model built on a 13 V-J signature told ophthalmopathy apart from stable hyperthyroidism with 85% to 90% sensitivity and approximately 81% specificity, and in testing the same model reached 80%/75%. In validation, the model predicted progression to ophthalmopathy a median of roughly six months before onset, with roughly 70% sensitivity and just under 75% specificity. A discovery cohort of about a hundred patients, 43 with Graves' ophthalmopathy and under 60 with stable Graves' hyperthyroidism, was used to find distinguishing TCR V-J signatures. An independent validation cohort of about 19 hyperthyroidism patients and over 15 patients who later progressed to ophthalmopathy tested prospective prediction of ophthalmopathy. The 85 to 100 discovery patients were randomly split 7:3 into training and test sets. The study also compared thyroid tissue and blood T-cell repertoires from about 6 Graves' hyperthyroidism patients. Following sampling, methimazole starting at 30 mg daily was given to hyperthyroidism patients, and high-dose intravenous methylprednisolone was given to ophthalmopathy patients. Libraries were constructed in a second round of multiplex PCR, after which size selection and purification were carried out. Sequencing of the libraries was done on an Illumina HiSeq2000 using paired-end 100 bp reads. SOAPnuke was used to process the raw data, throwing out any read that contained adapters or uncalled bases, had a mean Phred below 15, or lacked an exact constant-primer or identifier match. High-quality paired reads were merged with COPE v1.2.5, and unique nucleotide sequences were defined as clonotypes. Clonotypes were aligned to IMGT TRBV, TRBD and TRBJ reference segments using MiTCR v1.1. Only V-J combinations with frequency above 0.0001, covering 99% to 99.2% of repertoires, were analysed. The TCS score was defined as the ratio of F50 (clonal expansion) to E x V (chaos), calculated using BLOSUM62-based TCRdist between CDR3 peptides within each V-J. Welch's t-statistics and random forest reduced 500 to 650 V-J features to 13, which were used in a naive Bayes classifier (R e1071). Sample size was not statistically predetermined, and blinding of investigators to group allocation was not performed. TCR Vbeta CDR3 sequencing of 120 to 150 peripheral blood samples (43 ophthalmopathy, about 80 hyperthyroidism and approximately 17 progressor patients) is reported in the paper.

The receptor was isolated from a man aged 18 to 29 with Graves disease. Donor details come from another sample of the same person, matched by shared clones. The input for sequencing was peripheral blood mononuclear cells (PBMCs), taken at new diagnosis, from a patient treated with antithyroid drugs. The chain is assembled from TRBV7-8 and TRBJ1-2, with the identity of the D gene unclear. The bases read TGTGCCAGCAGCTTACTTAGCGGGTCGGATGGCTACACCTTC. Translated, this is CASSLLSGSDGYTF.